The 6 T cell receptor beta chains given below trace back to one sample, sequenced in a study of T-cell memory formation after mild COVID-19. TCRdb analysed the 5' RACE reads with MiXCR anew, one entry per CDR3 protein. Of 200,000 to 250,000 distinct CDR3 sequences listed, over 9.5% were seen once; the top ten hold 3.5%. The sample consisted of PBMCs or a T cell subset sorted from them (not recorded which). Receptor source: a man aged 18 to 35 who had mild COVID-19 (a few samples of this study predate the infection). Cell type and time point are not known.

The V call is TRBV29-1, the J call TRBJ2-6, with 8 nucleotides matching TRBD2. V dropped 8 bases and J dropped 0; count of bases not matched to a gene: 6. This CDR3 has 15 amino acids. Germline V lookup: CDR1 SQVTM, CDR2 ANQGSEA. CDR3 DNA: TGCAGCATTGCGGGGGGAATCTCTGGGGCCAACGTCCTGACTTTC. Its protein is CSIAGGISGANVLTF. The full variable domain, with the rest looked up from reference TRBV29-1 and TRBJ2-6, is SAVISQKPSRDICQRGTSLTIQCQVDSQVTMMFWYRQQPGQSLTLIATANQGSEATYESGFVIDKFPISRPNLTFSTLTVSNMSPEDSSIYLCSIAGGISGANVLTFGAGSRLTVL.

V gene TRBV6-2 or TRBV6-3 combines with J gene TRBJ2-5; 10 nucleotides agree with TRBD2. Germline CDR1 and CDR2: MNHEY and SVGEGT. The V and J ends lost 6 bases and 4 bases, in that order; junction bases with no gene match: 2. The CDR3 extends over 13 amino acids. The CDR3 DNA sequence: TGTGCCAGCAGCCGGACTAGCGGAGAGACCCAGTACTTC. Protein: CASSRTSGETQYF.

The chain combines TRBV20-1 with TRBJ1-2; D call uncertain. V was cut by 3 bases and J by 4 bases, with 21 bases left in between. Germline V gene sequence: CDR1 DFQATT, CDR2 SNEGSKA (reference sequence). The CDR3 is 16 residues long. DNA of the CDR3: TGCAGTGCTAGCTCCATGGTCCGTCCGGTGAGCTATGGCTACACCTTC. Encoded protein: CSASSMVRPVSYGYTF.

The chain recombines TRBV20-1 with TRBJ1-3, with D unresolved. V lost 4 bases, J lost 0 bases, and 10 bases lay in between. CDR1 is DFQATT, CDR2 SNEGSKA, per germline (reference sequence). The CDR3 length is 14 residues. CDR3 protein: CSAKQLHSGNTIYF. CDR3 DNA: TGCAGTGCTAAACAGCTTCACTCTGGAAACACCATATATTTT.

This clonotype was counted a few times. This chain links TRBV2 with TRBJ1-1; D remains unclear. Germline V gene data show CDR1 as SNHLY and CDR2 as FYNNEI. The CDR3 loop spans 13 amino acids. Trimming pared 8 bases from V and 4 bases from J, leaving 14 bases between. The CDR3 bases are TGTGCCAGCTCAATGGGATCGGGCACTGAAGCTTTCTTT. This encodes CASSMGSGTEAFF.

This clonotype was observed a handful of times. This chain's CDR3 is CSVGTSGGQETQYF. CDR3 bases: TGCAGCGTGGGGACTAGCGGGGGGCAAGAGACCCAGTACTTC. The chain combines TRBV29-1 with TRBJ2-5; 15 bases agree with TRBD2. CDR3 size: 14 residues. V lost 6 bases to trimming and J lost 2 bases; unmatched junction nucleotides: 1. CDR1 is SQVTM and CDR2 is ANQGSEA in the germline V gene.